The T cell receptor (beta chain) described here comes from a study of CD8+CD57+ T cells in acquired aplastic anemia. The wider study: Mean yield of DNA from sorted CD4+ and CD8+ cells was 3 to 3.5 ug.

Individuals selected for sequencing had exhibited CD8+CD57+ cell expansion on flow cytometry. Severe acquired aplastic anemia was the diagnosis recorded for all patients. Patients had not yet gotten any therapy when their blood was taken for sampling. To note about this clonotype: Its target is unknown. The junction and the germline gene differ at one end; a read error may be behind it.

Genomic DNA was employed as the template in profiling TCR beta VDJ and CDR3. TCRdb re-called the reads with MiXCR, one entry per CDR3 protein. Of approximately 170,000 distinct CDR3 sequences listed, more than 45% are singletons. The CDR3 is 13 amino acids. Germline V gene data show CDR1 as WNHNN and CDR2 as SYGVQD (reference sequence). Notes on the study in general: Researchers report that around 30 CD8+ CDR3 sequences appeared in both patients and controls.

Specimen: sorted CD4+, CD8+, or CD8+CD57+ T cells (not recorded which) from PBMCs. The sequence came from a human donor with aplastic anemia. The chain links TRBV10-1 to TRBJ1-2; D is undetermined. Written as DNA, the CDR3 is TGCGCCAGAAGTGGTACAATCCGGGATGTCTACACCTTC. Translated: CARSGTIRDVYTF.